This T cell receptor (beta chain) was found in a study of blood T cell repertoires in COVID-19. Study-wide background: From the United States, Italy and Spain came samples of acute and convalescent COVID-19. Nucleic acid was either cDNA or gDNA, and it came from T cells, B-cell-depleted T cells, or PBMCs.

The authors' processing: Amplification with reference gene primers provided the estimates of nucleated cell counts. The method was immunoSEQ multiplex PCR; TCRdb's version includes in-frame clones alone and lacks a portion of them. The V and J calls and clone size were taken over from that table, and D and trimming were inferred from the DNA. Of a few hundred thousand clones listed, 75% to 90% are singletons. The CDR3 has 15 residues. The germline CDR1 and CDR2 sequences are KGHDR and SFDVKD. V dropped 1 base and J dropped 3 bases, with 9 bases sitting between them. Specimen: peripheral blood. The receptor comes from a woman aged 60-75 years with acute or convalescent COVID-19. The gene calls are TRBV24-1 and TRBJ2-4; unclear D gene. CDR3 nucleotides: TGTGCCACCAGTGATTTAGTAAACGGCAAAAACATTCAGTACTTC. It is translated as CATSDLVNGKNIQYF.